This T cell receptor beta chain was sequenced for a study of control samples from healthy donors and cancer patients. Sequencing was performed with immunoSEQ multiplex PCR; in TCRdb, only in-frame clones are kept and a portion is missing. The sample includes roughly 90,000 clones, almost 85% of them seen just once. There are 12 residues in the CDR3. The germline V gene encodes CDR1 MDHEN and CDR2 SYDVKM. V lost 5 bases to trimming and J lost 5 bases, with 9 bases between them. Sequences were obtained from blood. The chain couples TRBV28 to TRBJ1-1; a weak D match, TRBD1 (5 bases). This receptor was obtained from a woman aged 55 to 70 in good health. The chain's CDR3 is CASSTQETEAFF. The CDR3 DNA sequence: TGTGCCAGCAGTACACAGGAGACTGAAGCTTTCTTT.